One and the same sample provided the 24 T cell receptor beta chains below, sequenced in a study of shared clonotypes between healthy human individuals (dated by TCRdb to 2020 to 2022). For the CD8 naive samples, CD45RO-negative cells were positively selected for CCR7, yielding a CD45RA+CCR7+ population from which TemRA cells were excluded. Library method: the immunoSEQ multiplex PCR assay. TCRdb stores this immuneACCESS table with in-frame sequences only. Part of the clones is absent; in the studies checked, under half of the shortfall reflects unresolved V genes, and no reason is known for the rest. This sample lists more than 2 million clones; 93% were detected once. Approximately 1.6% of the sample belongs to the ten largest clones. The source material was naive CD8+ T cells from PBMCs. What the cell subset or site label conveys for this sample: CD45RA+CCR7+. The receptors were gathered from a man aged 18 to 29 in good health. Some clones in this sample may be carry-over from other donors' samples.

The chain employs TRBV29-1 and TRBJ2-1; D remains ambiguous. The CDR3 has 17 residues. V was shortened by 1 base and J by 0 bases, with 16 bases between the two germline ends. CDR1 and CDR2 (germline): SQVTM, ANQGSEA. CDR3 residues: CSVEGSWAKSSYNEQFF. In DNA, the CDR3 is TGCAGCGTTGAAGGGTCCTGGGCTAAGAGCTCCTACAATGAGCAGTTCTTC.

CDR3 coding DNA: TGTGCCAGCAGCTACGGTGGTAGTGAGCAGTTCTTC. The encoded protein is CASSYGGSEQFF. The rearrangement uses TRBV5-6 and TRBJ2-1; unclear D gene. V shed 3 bases and J shed 9 bases, with 10 bases lying between them. The CDR3 has 12 residues. CDR1 and CDR2 (germline): SGHDT, YYEEEE.

The chain links TRBV9 to TRBJ2-7; 9 positions agree with TRBD1. Trimming took 4 bases from V and 2 from J; bases not matched to a gene: 7. Germline values: CDR1 SGDLS, CDR2 YYNGEE. This CDR3 comprises 15 residues. The CDR3 nucleotides are TGTGCCAGCAGCCCCGGGGACAGGGAACCCTACGAGCAGTACTTC. It encodes CASSPGDREPYEQYF.

The chain combines TRBV27 with TRBJ2-1; a weak D match, TRBD2 (6 bases). V lost 5 bases and J lost 6, with 14 bases in between. The germline V gene encodes CDR1 MNHEY and CDR2 SMNVEV (reference sequence). This CDR3 contains 14 residues. The CDR3 DNA follows: TGTGCCAGCAGTCCGGGACTCGTCGGCAATGAGCAGTTCTTC. Encoded protein: CASSPGLVGNEQFF.

The chain joins TRBV5-6 to TRBJ1-2; weak D call: TRBD1 (6 bases). V was trimmed by 4 bases and J by 4 bases, leaving 17 bases between them. The CDR3 runs to 15 residues. The germline CDR1 and CDR2 sequences are SGHDT and YYEEEE. CDR3 coding DNA: TGTGCCAGCAGCCCCCGGTGGGGACAACTCTATGGCTACACCTTC. Translating it yields CASSPRWGQLYGYTF.

This clone appeared a single time. The chain links TRBV1 to TRBJ2-2; the table calls TRBD2, which could not be checked here. TRBV1 has pseudogene status. The CDR3 consists of 17 residues. CDR3 DNA sequence: TGCACCAGCAGCCGCTCCACCAGGCGGGAGAACACCGGGGAGCTGTTTTTT. Protein: CTSSRSTRRENTGELFF.

The chain has TRBV6-5 and TRBJ2-2; TRBD2 agrees at 11 bases. Trimming removed 6 bases from V and 7 bases from J; junction bases left unmatched: 4. CDR1 and CDR2 (germline): MNHEY, SVGAGI. The CDR3 is 14 amino acids. Here the CDR3 DNA reads TGTGCCAGCAGACTAGCGGGAGCGGGCGGGGAGCTGTTTTTT. Translating it yields CASRLAGAGGELFF.

The chain employs TRBV7-9 and TRBJ1-2, with TRBD1 matching 9 bases. Germline V gene lookup returns CDR1 SEHNR and CDR2 FQNEAQ (reference sequence). After removal of 4 bases from V and 6 bases from J, the junction contained 3 bases not matched to a gene. The CDR3 runs 13 residues. In nucleotides, the CDR3 is TGTGCCAGCAGCTCGACAGGGGGACATGGCTACACCTTC. This sequence encodes CASSSTGGHGYTF.

This chain uses TRBV28 with TRBJ2-1; 8 bases map to TRBD2. The CDR3 consists of 15 residues. The trim removed 5 bases at V and 4 bases at J, leaving 7 bases unmatched. CDR1 is MDHEN and CDR2 is SYDVKM in the germline V gene. In nucleotides, the CDR3 is TGTGCCAGCAGTAGGGGACTAGAGGAATACAATGAGCAGTTCTTC. Translating it yields CASSRGLEEYNEQFF.

The chain links TRBV7-8 to TRBJ2-2; D is unclear. CDR1 is SGHVS and CDR2 is FQNEAQ in the germline V gene. There are 15 residues in the CDR3. V was trimmed by 3 bases and J by 4 bases, leaving 12 bases between them. This CDR3 is CASSLNLAGTGELFF. CDR3 DNA: TGTGCCAGCAGCTTGAACTTAGCAGGCACCGGGGAGCTGTTTTTT.

The DNA for the CDR3 is TGTGCCAGCAGTTTACTCGGGGGGGGGCGCGGCACTGAAGCTTTCTTT. This sequence encodes CASSLLGGGRGTEAFF. This chain links TRBV27 with TRBJ1-1, with D perhaps TRBD1 (6 bases). CDR1 is MNHEY and CDR2 is SMNVEV in the germline V gene (reference sequence). The CDR3 length is 16 residues. V lost 2 bases to trimming and J lost 4 bases, with 17 bases between them.

The V call is TRBV28, the J call TRBJ2-7, with D perhaps TRBD1 (6 bases). The V end lost 5 bases, the J end lost 2 bases, and 19 bases lay between the germline ends. The CDR3 has 16 residues. CDR1 is MDHEN, CDR2 SYDVKM, per germline. This CDR3 is CASSPRSYRETYEQYF. The CDR3 region has the DNA TGTGCCAGCAGTCCTAGGTCCTACAGGGAAACCTACGAGCAGTACTTC.

The chain recombines TRBV10-3 with TRBJ1-1, with a weak D call TRBD1 (6 bases). This CDR3 region has 14 residues. V was shortened by 4 bases and J by 4 bases, with 13 bases between the two germline ends. Germline CDR1 is ENHRY and CDR2 is SYGVKD. The CDR3 coding sequence is TGTGCCATCAGTGTGGGAGGACAGCTCACTGAAGCTTTCTTT. As protein: CAISVGGQLTEAFF.

Of note for this clone: The same CDR3 can be traced to other DNA sequences in this sample. This chain joins TRBV27 and TRBJ2-7, with 7 nucleotides matching TRBD1. V lost 3 bases, J lost 2 bases, and 10 bases stayed unmatched. Per the germline V gene, CDR1 is MNHEY and CDR2 is SMNVEV (reference sequence). This CDR3 contains 16 residues. Here the CDR3 reads CASSFSAGTETYEQYF. The CDR3 nucleotides read TGTGCCAGCAGTTTTTCCGCCGGGACAGAGACCTACGAGCAGTACTTC.

The V call is TRBV13, the J call TRBJ2-7, with a tentative D call TRBD1 (6 bases). This CDR3 comprises 19 residues. V was cut by 3 bases and J by 7 bases, with 31 bases left in between. Germline CDR1 is PRHDT and CDR2 is FYEKMQ (reference sequence). The CDR3 DNA follows: TGTGCCAGCAGCTTGGCTATTCGAAAATCCGCCGAGACAGGCGATGAGCAGTACTTC. It encodes CASSLAIRKSAETGDEQYF.

V is TRBV18 and J is TRBJ2-1; 10 nucleotides line up with TRBD2. The ends lost 4 bases at V and 7 bases at J; junction bases unmatched: 10. CDR1 and CDR2 (germline): KGHSH, LQKENI. The CDR3 has 16 amino acids. In nucleotides, the CDR3 is TGTGCCAGCTCACGACCGGGGACTAGCGAACAAAATGAGCAGTTCTTC. It yields the protein CASSRPGTSEQNEQFF.

The chain joins TRBV9 to TRBJ2-3; 7 bases align to TRBD2. CDR1 and CDR2 (germline): SGDLS, YYNGEE. The length of the CDR3 is 16 residues. V lost 7 bases, J lost 3 bases, and 14 bases stayed unmatched. The DNA for the CDR3 is TGTGCCAGCGGCGGGAGCAGATGGGCCACGACAGATACGCAGTATTTT. Its protein product is CASGGSRWATTDTQYF.

The chain employs TRBV7-9 and TRBJ1-3, with no clear D. CDR3 size: 16 residues. The V end was cut by 4 bases, the J end by 1 base, with 14 bases between. CDR1 is SEHNR, CDR2 FQNEAQ, per germline (reference sequence). This CDR3 is CASSSQSWLSGNTIYF. For the CDR3, the DNA is TGTGCCAGCAGCTCCCAGTCGTGGCTGTCTGGAAACACCATATATTTT.

In this sample, this clone turned up a few times. The J gene is TRBJ1-1, the V gene TRBV4-1; D remains ambiguous. Germline V gives CDR1 MGHRA, CDR2 YSYEKL. This CDR3 spans 15 amino acids. V lost 0 bases, J lost 7 bases, and 15 bases lay in between. CDR3 coding DNA: TGCGCCAGCAGCCAAGATAGCACGAGCACTGATGAAGCTTTCTTT. This gives the protein CASSQDSTSTDEAFF.

Concerning this clone: Other DNA sequences of this sample code for an identical CDR3. The chain joins TRBV27 to TRBJ2-1, with D possibly matching TRBD2 (5 bases). CDR1 MNHEY and CDR2 SMNVEV come from the germline V gene (reference sequence). The CDR3 extends over 14 amino acids. Trimming removed 1 base from V and 3 bases from J, with 7 bases in between. As DNA, the CDR3 is TGTGCCAGCAGTTTATTAACTAGCTACAATGAGCAGTTCTTC. Translating it yields CASSLLTSYNEQFF.

The chain couples TRBV28 to TRBJ2-7; D not resolved. Germline assignment: CDR1 MDHEN and CDR2 SYDVKM. This CDR3 contains 13 residues. V was clipped by 3 bases and J by 3 bases, with 9 bases between them. The CDR3 protein is CASSLRTYYEQYF. CDR3 coding DNA: TGTGCCAGCAGTTTGCGAACTTACTACGAGCAGTACTTC.

A remark on this clone: Other nucleotide sequences in the sample specify the same CDR3. DNA for the CDR3: TGTGCCAGCAGTTTGCTAGGGCGGTACGAGCAGTACTTC. Protein: CASSLLGRYEQYF. The chain employs TRBV27 and TRBJ2-7, with no clear D. This CDR3 comprises 13 residues. Germline CDR1 and CDR2: MNHEY and SMNVEV (reference sequence). V lost 3 bases to trimming and J lost 4 bases, with 10 bases between them.

This sequence joins TRBV7-8 and TRBJ1-4; D unresolved. In germline, CDR1 is SGHVS, CDR2 FQNEAQ. This CDR3 has 16 residues. V gave up 3 bases and J gave up 4 bases, with 15 bases separating them. CDR3 DNA: TGTGCCAGCAGCTTGATTCGTACGCCTCTTAATGAAAAACTGTTTTTT. Translated: CASSLIRTPLNEKLFF.

The gene calls are TRBV25-1 and TRBJ2-7; either TRBD1 or TRBD2 may supply D (5 bases each). This CDR3 is 16 amino acids long. Trimming took off 2 bases at V and 3 bases at J, with 17 bases between the two ends. CDR1 MGHDK and CDR2 SYGVNS come from the germline V gene. The CDR3 bases are TGTGCCAGCAGTGAACCCCGGCAGGGTGGGGGCTACGAGCAGTACTTC. Encoded protein: CASSEPRQGGGYEQYF.